The 9 T cell receptor beta chains below were found in one sample sequenced in a study of graft-versus-host responses after intestinal transplantation (dated by TCRdb to the early 2020s). Interpreted using the paper, the time point label stands for: cells obtained before transplantation from donor or recipient. Antigens of these TCRs are unknown. Preparation of the library involved the immunoSEQ multiplex PCR assay. TCRdb retrieved this table from immuneACCESS and kept in-frame rearrangements only. Not all clones are present; in checked studies, unresolved V genes account for under half, and no reason is known for the remainder. The sample profile shows tens of thousands of clones; roughly 96% of them were found once. In total, the top ten clones hold less than 0.25% of the sample. Sample: unstimulated CD8+ T cells sorted from spleen or lymph node cells, taken before transplant. The receptors here all came from a human donor who was the organ donor for an intestinal transplant.

This clone was seen only once. The rearrangement uses TRBV5-6 and TRBJ2-7; 10 bases line up with TRBD2. The CDR3 has 15 amino acids. Germline CDR1 SGHDT, CDR2 YYEEEE. Trimming at V came to 2 bases and at J to 3 bases, leaving 5 bases not matched to a gene. Here the CDR3 reads CASSFYLAGGYEQYF. DNA for the CDR3: TGTGCCAGCAGCTTTTACTTAGCGGGGGGCTACGAGCAGTACTTC.

This clone has only one observation. The chain carries TRBV10-3 and TRBJ2-5; 9 bases agree with TRBD2. CDR1 and CDR2 from the germline V gene are ENHRY and SYGVKD. The length of the CDR3 is 17 residues. V lost 3 bases, J lost 1 base, and 9 bases stayed unmatched. CDR3 nucleotide sequence: TGTGCCATCAGTGACCCGGGAGGGCGGGGGGGCCAAGAGACCCAGTACTTC. Its translation: CAISDPGGRGGQETQYF.

This rearrangement joins TRBV9 to TRBJ2-7; TRBD1 might be the D (5 bases). The CDR3 loop spans 15 amino acids. V was pared by 2 bases and J by 2 bases, with 14 bases between. Germline-derived CDR1 and CDR2 are SGDLS and YYNGEE. The CDR3 nucleotides are TGTGCCAGCAGCGTTAGTCAGGGTCCAACCTACGAGCAGTACTTC. Its translation is CASSVSQGPTYEQYF.

The rearrangement links TRBV6-5 to TRBJ1-1; no clear D. The CDR3 is 16 residues long. The V end was cut by 2 bases, the J end by 1 base, with 14 bases between. The germline V gene encodes CDR1 MNHEY and CDR2 SVGAGI. CDR3 amino acids: CASSYVRGTKNTEAFF. Written as DNA, the CDR3 is TGTGCCAGCAGTTACGTTCGCGGCACCAAGAACACTGAAGCTTTCTTT.

This clone was counted only a few times. CDR3 bases: TGTGCCAGCAGTCCGACAGGGCTTGGATGGGAGCAGTACTTC. Residues: CASSPTGLGWEQYF. V and J are TRBV28 and TRBJ2-7; 7 bases fit TRBD1. The CDR3 sequence is 14 residues long. The V gene end was trimmed by 5 bases and the J gene end by 7 bases; junction bases not matched to a gene: 11. The germline gives CDR1 MDHEN, CDR2 SYDVKM. Full variable domain (outside the CDR3, taken from reference TRBV28 and TRBJ2-7): DVKVTQSSRYLVKRTGEKVFLECVQDMDHENMFWYRQDPGLGLRLIYFSYDVKMKEKGDIPEGYSVSREKKERFSLILESASTNQTSMYLCASSPTGLGWEQYFGPGTRLTVT.

The chain couples TRBV23-1 to TRBJ2-7, with 8 bases that match TRBD1. TRBV23-1 is assigned to the ORF class and has an uncertain function. The CDR3 sequence is 14 residues long. V gave up 2 bases and J gave up 3 bases; unmatched junction bases: 3. The CDR3 DNA is TGCGCCAGCAGTCAACTCGACAGGGGCTACGAGCAGTACTTC. This codes for CASSQLDRGYEQYF.

The chain has TRBV6-5 and TRBJ1-5, with D unclear. Trimming left V 7 bases short and J 7 bases short, with 20 bases between. Germline values: CDR1 MNHEY, CDR2 SVGAGI. This CDR3 comprises 15 residues. The CDR3 is CASTSSREGGQPQHF. CDR3 nucleotide sequence: TGTGCCAGCACGTCGTCGCGGGAGGGTGGCCAGCCCCAGCATTTT.

V is TRBV2 and J is TRBJ2-3; 11 bases are a match to TRBD1. Per the germline V gene, CDR1 is SNHLY and CDR2 is FYNNEI. The junction had 14 bases not matched to a gene; V was cut back by 11 bases and J by 1 base. The CDR3 totals 17 residues. The CDR3 is CAVRDRGWDIRTDTQYF. Written as DNA, the CDR3 is TGTGCCGTCAGGGACAGGGGGTGGGATATTCGCACAGATACGCAGTATTTT.

This chain connects TRBV29-1 to TRBJ2-7; 9 bases agree with TRBD2. This CDR3 has 16 residues. From germline, CDR1 is SQVTM and CDR2 ANQGSEA. V trimming: 0 bases; J trimming: 4 bases; junction bases outside the gene matches: 10. The CDR3 coding sequence is TGCAGCGTTGAAGATCCGGGTAGCGGGGGCGGGTACGAGCAGTACTTC. Translating gives CSVEDPGSGGGYEQYF.